This TCR beta chain was recorded in a study of blood T cell repertoires in COVID-19. V dropped 0 bases and J dropped 3 bases, with 12 bases sitting between them. CDR3 size: 16 residues. The germline V gene encodes CDR1 ENHRY and CDR2 SYGVKD. Produced via immunoSEQ multiplex PCR; TCRdb's table is partial and in-frame only. The sample gives 200,000 to 250,000 clones, about 86% of which show up once; around 2.8% is in the top ten. This TCR was recovered from a woman under 40 who had recovered from COVID-19. The chain employs TRBV10-3 and TRBJ1-5; D ambiguous. Material for sequencing was peripheral blood. CDR3 loop: CAISESGHLNNQPQHF. CDR3 sequence (DNA): TGTGCCATCAGTGAGTCGGGCCATCTAAACAATCAGCCCCAGCATTTT.